The 25 T cell receptor beta chains listed next were all sequenced from one sample in a study of response to subunit inactivated influenza vaccine. TCRdb re-called the RT-PCR reads through MiXCR, storing one row per CDR3 protein. Of hundreds of thousands of distinct CDR3 sequences in the sample, roughly 23% were seen once. Sample: CD4+ T cells sorted from PBMCs, taken roughly 5 days after vaccination. These TCRs come from a man aged 45-60 years who received an inactivated influenza vaccine.

This clonotype appeared a few times. CDR3 amino acids: CSARGPGVLRETQYF. As DNA, the CDR3 is TGCAGTGCTAGAGGTCCGGGAGTACTTCGGGAGACCCAGTACTTC. The chain combines TRBV20-1 with TRBJ2-5; D is perhaps TRBD2 (6 bases). The length of the CDR3 is 15 residues. The V and J ends lost 1 base and 5 bases respectively, with 17 bases between them. The germline V gene has CDR1 DFQATT and CDR2 SNEGSKA (reference sequence).

The chain has TRBV7-2 and TRBJ1-5, with a weak D call TRBD1 (5 bases). CDR3 length equals 13 residues. The germline V gene encodes CDR1 SGHTA and CDR2 FQGNSA. V lost 4 bases to trimming and J lost 5 bases, with 9 bases between them. The CDR3, as DNA: TGTGCCAGCAGCTGGGGACGGGATCAGCCCCAGCATTTT. Translation gives CASSWGRDQPQHF.

Only a few counts were recorded for this clonotype. The chain joins TRBV12-3 or TRBV12-4 to TRBJ2-7, with 10 bases matching TRBD2. The CDR3 has 17 residues. Unmatched junction bases numbered 10, after V lost 5 bases and J lost 0 bases. CDR3 DNA: TGTGCCAGCAGTCAGACTTGGCTAGCGGGAGTCTCCTACGAGCAGTACTTC. It is translated as CASSQTWLAGVSYEQYF.

The rearrangement uses TRBV28 and TRBJ2-7; 7 bases line up with TRBD2. The trim removed 6 bases at V and 1 base at J, leaving 15 bases unmatched. The CDR3 extends over 17 amino acids. Germline CDR1 and CDR2: MDHEN and SYDVKM. The chain's CDR3 is CASRNRLGLEESYEQYF. DNA for the CDR3: TGTGCCAGCAGAAATAGGCTAGGACTAGAGGAATCCTACGAGCAGTACTTC.

The sample holds a few counts of this clonotype. The J gene is TRBJ1-5, the V gene TRBV6-6; the D is unclear. The CDR3 consists of 13 residues. The V and J ends lost 5 bases and 3 bases respectively, with 8 bases between them. Per germline, CDR1 MNHNY and CDR2 SVGAGI (reference sequence). CDR3 amino acids: CASSTGVNQPQHF. The CDR3 region has the DNA TGTGCCAGCAGTACCGGGGTCAATCAGCCCCAGCATTTT.

This clonotype was picked up a small number of times. The rearrangement uses TRBV7-2 and TRBJ1-2; D is undetermined. This CDR3 spans 14 amino acids. Per the germline V gene, CDR1 is SGHTA and CDR2 is FQGNSA. Trimming left V 6 bases short and J 2 bases short, with 13 bases between. DNA of the CDR3: TGTGCCAGCAGAACCGGGCTGGGAAACTATGGCTACACCTTC. Residues: CASRTGLGNYGYTF.

This clonotype was counted between two and nine times. V is TRBV7-2 and J is TRBJ1-1; D may be TRBD1 (5 bases). The V gene's germline CDR1 is SGHTA and CDR2 FQGNSA. The CDR3 is made up of 15 amino acids. Deletions cut 4 bases from V and 1 base from J, with 13 bases between. CDR3 residues: CASSSRRTTNTEAFF. The CDR3 DNA follows: TGTGCCAGCAGCTCTAGAAGGACAACGAACACTGAAGCTTTCTTT.

This clonotype turned up a few times. The rearrangement joins TRBV5-5 to TRBJ2-1; a weak D match, TRBD1 (6 bases). CDR1 is SGHKS, CDR2 YYEKEE, per germline (reference sequence). CDR3 size: 15 residues. The ends were cut back, 4 bases at V and 0 bases at J, with 11 bases in the middle. CDR3 nucleotide sequence: TGTGCCAGCAGCCTGGACAGAATCTCCTACAATGAGCAGTTCTTC. Translating gives CASSLDRISYNEQFF.

The chain has TRBV20-1 and TRBJ2-7, with 7 bases matching TRBD2. V lost 7 bases to trimming and J lost 4 bases; unmatched junction nucleotides: 10. Germline loops: CDR1 DFQATT, CDR2 SNEGSKA (reference sequence). This CDR3 spans 13 amino acids. The CDR3, as DNA: TGCAGTGTTCGTAGCGGGTACCCATACGAGCAGTACTTC. Encoded protein: CSVRSGYPYEQYF.

This clonotype has a handful of counts. The V gene is TRBV27, the J gene TRBJ2-5, with TRBD1 matching 8 bases. From germline, CDR1 is MNHEY and CDR2 SMNVEV (reference sequence). Trimming cost V 8 bases and J 5 bases; bases outside gene matches: 10. The CDR3 loop spans 14 amino acids. As DNA, the CDR3 is TGTGCCAGCTCTACAGGGACAGGAGGGGAGACCCAGTACTTC. This sequence encodes CASSTGTGGETQYF.

This clonotype occurred a few times. The rearrangement joins TRBV7-9 to TRBJ2-5, with 7 positions matching TRBD2. The CDR3 contains 13 residues. V was pared by 5 bases and J by 7 bases, with 7 bases of the junction left unmatched. The germline CDR1 and CDR2 sequences are SEHNR and FQNEAQ (reference sequence). The CDR3 region is CASSGGDAVTQYF. DNA for the CDR3: TGTGCCAGCAGCGGGGGGGACGCGGTGACCCAGTACTTC.

The gene calls are TRBV11-2 and TRBJ2-2, with D uncertain. V lost 4 bases, J lost 5 bases, and 8 bases lay in between. The CDR3 has 13 amino acids. CDR1 and CDR2 from the germline V gene are SGHAT and FQNNGV. The CDR3 protein is CASSSTPTGELFF. CDR3 nucleotide sequence: TGTGCCAGCAGCTCAACTCCTACCGGGGAGCTGTTTTTT.

This clonotype occurred a few times. The chain links TRBV12-3 or TRBV12-4 to TRBJ2-1, with D unclear. The length of the CDR3 is 11 residues. The V end lost 4 bases, the J end lost 9 bases, and 7 bases lay between the germline ends. CDR3 bases: TGTGCCAGCAGTTCAGGTATTGAGCAGTTCTTC. Protein product: CASSSGIEQFF.

The CDR3, as DNA: TGTGCCAGCAGCCAAGATCGAGGACTAGCGGGGACTACACGGCAGTTCTTC. It translates to CASSQDRGLAGTTRQFF. The rearrangement links TRBV4-2 to TRBJ2-1; 12 positions agree with TRBD2. Germline CDR1 is LGHNA and CDR2 is YNFKEQ. The CDR3 is made up of 17 amino acids. The J segment lost 12 bases and the V segment lost 0 bases, leaving 12 bases of the junction unmatched.

The rearrangement uses TRBV21-1 and TRBJ1-1; the DNA was not compared with TRBD1, the D call given in the table. TRBV21-1 is a documented pseudogene. The CDR3 totals 15 residues. This CDR3 reads CASMPGPPINTEAFF. CDR3 nucleotides: TGTGCCAGCATGCCGGGACCTCCGATTAACACTGAAGCTTTCTTT.

The gene calls are TRBV20-1 and TRBJ2-7; D possibly corresponds to TRBD1 (5 bases). Trimming removed 1 base from V and 3 bases from J, with 13 bases in between. The germline CDR1 and CDR2 sequences are DFQATT and SNEGSKA (reference sequence). This CDR3 contains 14 residues. The CDR3 nucleotides are TGCAGTGCTAGAGCCTCGTTCAGGGTCTACGAGCAGTACTTC. It translates to CSARASFRVYEQYF.

The chain couples TRBV12-3 or TRBV12-4 to TRBJ2-3; the match to TRBD1 covers 7 bases. The CDR3 loop spans 13 amino acids. Germline trimming cut 8 bases from V and 2 bases from J; bases unmatched to any gene: 4. DNA for the CDR3: TGTGCCAGCCTGGACAGGAACACAGATACGCAGTATTTT. It specifies CASLDRNTDTQYF.

CDR3 loop: CASSLQNLAGSSYNEQFF. The DNA of the CDR3 is TGCGCCAGCAGCCTCCAGAATCTAGCGGGGAGCTCCTACAATGAGCAGTTCTTC. V usage is TRBV5-1 and J usage is TRBJ2-1; TRBD2 matches at 9 bases. The CDR3 is 18 residues long. V lost 4 bases to trimming and J lost 0 bases; unmatched junction nucleotides: 11. Germline V gene sequence: CDR1 SGHRS, CDR2 YFSETQ.

This clonotype was recorded only once. The chain has TRBV3-1 and TRBJ2-7; 7 bases match TRBD2. V was clipped by 1 base and J by 2 bases; unmatched bases: 5. This CDR3 region has 15 residues. The germline V gene has CDR1 LGHDT and CDR2 YNNKEL (reference sequence). CDR3 coding DNA: TGTGCCAGCAGCCAAGTGGCGGGAGACACCTACGAGCAGTACTTC. Translation: CASSQVAGDTYEQYF.

This clonotype was counted between two and nine times. This clone may be a read error of a much larger clone one base away. The chain employs TRBV5-1 and TRBJ2-5; D perhaps matches TRBD1 (5 bases). Germline V CDR1 and CDR2: SGHRS, YFSETQ. The V and J ends lost 4 bases and 1 base respectively, with 8 bases between them. This CDR3 has 13 residues. The chain's CDR3 is CASSPDIQETQYF. CDR3 bases: TGCGCCAGCAGCCCGGACATCCAAGAGACCCAGTACTTC. Filled out from reference TRBV5-1 and TRBJ2-5, the complete variable domain reads KAGVTQTPRYLIKTRGQQVTLSCSPISGHRSVSWYQQTPGQGLQFLFEYFSETQRNKGNFPGRFSGRQFSNSRSEMNVSTLELGDSALYLCASSPDIQETQYFGPGTRLLVL.

The chain links TRBV27 to TRBJ2-3; a weak D match, TRBD2 (7 bases). The length of the CDR3 is 16 residues. The germline CDR1 and CDR2 sequences are MNHEY and SMNVEV (reference sequence). Trimming removed 2 bases at V and 6 bases at J, with 18 bases between. CDR3 region: CASSLTPGGAWDTQYF. The CDR3 nucleotides are TGTGCCAGCAGTTTAACTCCTGGGGGGGCTTGGGATACGCAGTATTTT.

This clonotype was observed a handful of times. This chain's CDR3 is CASSEGRVAVEQYF. In nucleotides, the CDR3 is TGTGCCAGCAGCGAAGGTAGAGTAGCCGTAGAGCAGTACTTC. The chain carries TRBV7-2 and TRBJ2-7, with D unresolved. Trimming removed 5 bases at V and 7 bases at J, with 18 bases between. The CDR3 has 14 residues. Germline V gene sequence: CDR1 SGHTA, CDR2 FQGNSA.

The rearrangement uses TRBV9 and TRBJ1-1; D not resolved. This CDR3 comprises 16 residues. CDR1 is SGDLS and CDR2 is YYNGEE in the germline V gene. Trimming took 3 bases from V and 6 from J, leaving 21 bases between them. For the CDR3, the DNA is TGTGCCAGCAGCGATTCACGTCAGGAGAAGAGCGCTGAAGCTTTCTTT. Its protein is CASSDSRQEKSAEAFF.

About this clonotype itself: The junction departs from germline at one end; a sequencing error may be responsible. The chain links TRBV12-3 or TRBV12-4 to TRBJ2-5, with 7 bases fitting TRBD1. The CDR3 is 12 residues long. CDR3 DNA sequence: TGTGCCAGCAGTTTCGACAGGGAGTCACGGGACTTC. It is translated as CASSFDRESRDF.

The gene calls are TRBV28 and TRBJ2-2; D unclear. The V end was cut by 3 bases, the J end by 2 bases, with 10 bases between. Germline V gene lookup returns CDR1 MDHEN and CDR2 SYDVKM. The CDR3 loop spans 15 amino acids. The CDR3 spells CASSLSGFNTGELFF. The CDR3 DNA reads as TGTGCCAGCAGTTTGTCTGGGTTCAACACCGGGGAGCTGTTTTTT.